This T cell receptor beta chain was profiled in a study of shared clonotypes between healthy human individuals. Trimming took off 2 bases at V and 0 bases at J, with 17 bases between the two ends. Germline-derived CDR1 and CDR2 are KGHSH and LQKENI. The CDR3 contains 17 residues. TCRdb's copy holds only in-frame clones and misses some; the assay was immunoSEQ multiplex PCR. The sample has about 1 million clones; roughly 80% are singletons. Sequenced material: memory CD4+ T cells sorted from blood. The subset: CD45RA-negative fraction. The source is a man between 18 and 29 years old in good health. The chain has TRBV18 and TRBJ2-7; D ambiguous. CDR3: CASSPYGVGLNSYEQYF. The CDR3 DNA follows: TGTGCCAGCTCACCATACGGCGTAGGCCTAAACTCCTACGAGCAGTACTTC. The full variable domain, rest sourced from reference TRBV18 and TRBJ2-7, is NAGVMQNPRHLVRRRGQEARLRCSPMKGHSHVYWYRQLPEEGLKFMVYLQKENIIDESGMPKERFSAEFPKEGPSILRIQQVVRGDSAAYFCASSPYGVGLNSYEQYFGPGTRLTVT.